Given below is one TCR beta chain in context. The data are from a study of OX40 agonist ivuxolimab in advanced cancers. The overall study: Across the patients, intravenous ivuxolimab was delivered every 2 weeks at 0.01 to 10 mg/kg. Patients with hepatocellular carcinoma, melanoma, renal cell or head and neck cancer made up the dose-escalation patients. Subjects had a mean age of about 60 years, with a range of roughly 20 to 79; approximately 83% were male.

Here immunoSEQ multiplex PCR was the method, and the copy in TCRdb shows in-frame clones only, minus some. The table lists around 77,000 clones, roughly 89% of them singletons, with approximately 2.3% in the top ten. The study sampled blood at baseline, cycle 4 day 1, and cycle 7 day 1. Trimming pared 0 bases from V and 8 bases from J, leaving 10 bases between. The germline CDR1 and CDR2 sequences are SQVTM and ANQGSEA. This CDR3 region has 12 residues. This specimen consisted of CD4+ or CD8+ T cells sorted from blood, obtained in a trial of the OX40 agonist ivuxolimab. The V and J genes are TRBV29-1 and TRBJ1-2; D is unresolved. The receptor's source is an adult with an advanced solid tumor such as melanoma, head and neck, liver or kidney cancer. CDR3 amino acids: CSVEEEGKGYTF. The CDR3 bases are TGCAGCGTTGAAGAGGAGGGTAAGGGCTACACCTTC.